The clone carrying this T cell receptor beta chain was counted a single time. Its antigen remains unidentified. Time point meaning: pre-treatment sample, taken before nivolumab and TIL therapy. This entry is derived from a study of TIL therapy for anti-PD-1-resistant metastatic lung cancer. Trimming took 7 bases from V and 9 from J, leaving 13 bases between them. Germline assignment: CDR1 MNHEY and CDR2 SMNVEV (reference sequence). CDR3 length equals 12 residues. The immunoSEQ assay was v3. Clones were sequenced by immunoSEQ multiplex PCR, and TCRdb holds only the in-frame ones, with some missing. The data show approximately 50,000 clones, about 81% seen once. Study observations and caveats: Treatment-naive, never-smoker and oncogene-addicted patients were overrepresented in this highly selected cohort.

The sample was blood, taken at baseline. The chain links TRBV27 to TRBJ2-1; D unresolved. The TCR sequence derives from a person aged 25 to 80 with non-small cell lung cancer. DNA for the CDR3: TGTGCCAGCACCTCAGGATGGGGTGAGCAGTTCTTC. Translating it yields CASTSGWGEQFF.